A single TCR beta chain is shown here with its context. This sample was included in a study of blood T cell repertoires in COVID-19. Study-level background: Some COVID-19 samples were acute and others convalescent; all came from the United States, Italy and Spain. In each case, the material was cDNA or gDNA derived from T cells, B-cell-depleted T cells, or PBMCs.

Seattle patients were enrolled while actively infected and followed longitudinally. Per the original methods: For nucleated cells, counts were estimated from reference gene primer amplification. TCRdb keeps only in-frame clones here, not all; method: immunoSEQ multiplex PCR. V and J calls and clone size are given by that table; D and trimming were obtained from the DNA. The table has 150,000 to 200,000 clones, roughly 82% seen once; the top ten hold more than 6%. V shed 4 bases and J 6 bases; nucleotides not matched to a gene: 8. The V gene's germline CDR1 is LGHDT and CDR2 YNNKEL (reference sequence). CDR3 length equals 15 residues.

This chain links TRBV3-1 (or the pseudogene TRBV3-2) with TRBJ2-1; 8 nucleotides align to TRBD2. This TCR was recovered from a woman in her forties with COVID-19, enrolled during active disease. The sequencing sample was made of peripheral blood. The CDR3 region has the DNA TGTGCCAGCAGCCCCGGACTAGCCCAGACCAATGAGCAGTTCTTC. This codes for CASSPGLAQTNEQFF.